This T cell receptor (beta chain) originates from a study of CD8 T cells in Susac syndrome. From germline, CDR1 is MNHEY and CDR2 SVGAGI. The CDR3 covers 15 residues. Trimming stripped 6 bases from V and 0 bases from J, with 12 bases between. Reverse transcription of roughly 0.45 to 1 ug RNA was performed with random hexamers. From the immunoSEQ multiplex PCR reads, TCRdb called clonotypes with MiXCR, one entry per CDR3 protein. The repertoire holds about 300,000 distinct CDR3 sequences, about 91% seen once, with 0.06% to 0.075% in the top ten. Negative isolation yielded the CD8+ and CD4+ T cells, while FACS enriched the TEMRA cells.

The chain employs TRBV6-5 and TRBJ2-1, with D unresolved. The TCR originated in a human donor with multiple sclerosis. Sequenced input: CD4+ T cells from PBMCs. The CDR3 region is CASRPTYSSYNEQFF. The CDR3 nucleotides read TGTGCCAGCAGACCAACTTATAGCTCCTACAATGAGCAGTTCTTC.